This record concerns one T cell receptor (beta chain) sequence. This clone was counted a few times. The target of this receptor is not known. It has no much larger one-base neighbor in the sample; base qualities were not kept. This entry belongs to a study of cytomegalovirus exposure and HLA in healthy donors (dated by TCRdb to about 2017). Notes on the research overall: According to an earlier analysis of a few hundred of the donors, some 180 million T cells yielded over 90 million unique TCR beta sequences and around 280 Gb of sequence data. An early release that covered several hundred HLA-typed donors contained about 300 gigabases of sequencing data and tens of millions of unique TCR sequences. The genetic ancestry cluster associated with self-reported Caucasian donors included 70% to 85% of the roughly 360 genotyped donors. The study was designed to test whether signatures of past pathogen exposure could be identified by cataloging public T cell receptors. The T cell repertoires of 550 to 850 subjects were profiled by immunosequencing and related to cytomegalovirus serostatus. Besides the first cohort of around 700 subjects, a separate validation cohort made up of 120 or so different subjects was used. High-throughput TCR immunosequencing, statistical association of individual TCRs with disease status, and machine learning were combined to predict cytomegalovirus infection status. To study patterns of TCR occurrence, a later analysis re-analyzed previously published TCR beta repertoires from 700 or so donors and added high-resolution HLA genotyping. Rather than using new phenotypic data, the later analysis identified candidate immune exposures from TCR beta sequences and from how often those sequences occurred across donors. An earlier analysis of about 620 of the donors applied high-throughput TCR beta sequencing to assess whether each TCR beta V gene segment acted as functional or pseudogenic. Donor age, sex, ethnicity and CMV serostatus were collected together with the repertoire data. A later genetic analysis took genome-wide SNP genotypes for about 55% of the 666 donors and used that subset as a discovery cohort. Every repertoire in the discovery cohort had been generated on one and the same sequencing platform. HLA typing covered class I and class II loci at four-digit resolution. Typing coverage differed by locus: A, B, C, DRB1 and DQB1 were typed in roughly 629-640 donors, DQA1 in about 500, DPA1 in 600 to 610, and DPB1 in roughly 470. A handful of DR-DQ haplotypes were treated as single units for association and clustering because of strong linkage in the cohort. On average, about 240,000 unique TCR beta nucleotide sequences were sequenced per donor among 300 to 500 genotyped donors of the cohort, with 15% to 20% of those sequences being non-productive. General conclusions and limits of the study: Compared with equally common non-associated chains, HLA-associated TCR beta chains in a later analysis were more clonally expanded and had lower generation probabilities. Over 15 rarely observed V segments, including chromosome 9 orphons, were excluded from the earlier analysis of approximately 600 of the donors because counts were too low. According to a later analysis, parvovirus B19, influenza, CMV and Epstein-Barr virus appeared linked to several top co-occurrence clusters. Roughly uniform sequencing depth across donors was assumed in presence/absence analyses, although this assumption may not hold. A later analysis found that most CMV-associated TCR beta chains appeared HLA-restricted, with HLA associations seemingly driven largely by CMV exposure. In both the original and validation cohorts, the classifier was reported to diagnose cytomegalovirus status with high specificity and sensitivity. A later genetic analysis reported fewer N-insertions in productive TCRs among donors in an Asian-associated ancestry cluster than the roughly 620-donor mean. A few of the identified cytomegalovirus-associated TCR beta chains were confirmed in vitro to be specific for cytomegalovirus antigens. When HLA alleles, especially DR and DQ, strongly co-occurred, attributing TCR associations to individual alleles was difficult. A further reported finding was that TCR beta sequences accurately predicted the HLA-A and HLA-B alleles for most subjects in the first cohort. Only TCR beta chains were sequenced in this cohort, and the absence of alpha or paired-chain data limited detectable features. A later analysis found that TCR association rates varied across HLA loci, with DRB1 alleles showing the most associated TCRs and HLA-C alleles the fewest. In an earlier analysis of around 500 of the donors, most TCR beta V segments appeared in productive rearrangements about 90% or about 30% of the time, broadly matching IMGT annotations. Because HLA typing was unavailable for some donors at each locus, only the typed subset was used in association tests. At a false discovery rate of 0.05, a later analysis linked roughly 17,000 TCR beta sequences to specific HLA alleles. A later genetic analysis associated a missense DCLRE1C variant with V-gene and J-gene trimming of TCR beta chains, and an independent cohort replicated the association. The authors suggested that the approach could potentially be generalized to other disease states and immunological phenotypes. Correlated functional status among segregating V segments might reflect linkage disequilibrium, but an unknown experimental factor could not be ruled out. The study listed 164 TCR beta chains as associated with cytomegalovirus. The only immune exposure information available for the cohort was CMV serostatus. Most TCR sequences were seen in very few donors, while some public TCRs were found in many individuals. A cluster of highly shared sequence variants was judged likely to represent a technical artifact of the sequencing pipeline. Some IMGT-functional V segments, including TRBV6-2 and TRBV6-3, could not be distinguished by the 87-base-pair reads and were therefore excluded.

Library generation was performed with the immunoSEQ multiplex PCR assay. For the multiplex PCR, a mixture combining 60 forward primers for TCR Vbeta segments and 13 reverse primers for TCR Jbeta segments was used. A multiplex PCR assay on genomic DNA amplified the CDR3 region of rearranged TCR beta genes. On the Illumina HiSeq System, the amplified TCR beta libraries were sequenced as 87-base-pair reads. In the authors' own workflow: A later analysis tallied around 80 million unique TCR beta chains across the 650 to 750 repertoires, and around 10 million of those chains were shared by two or more donors. A nearest-neighbor algorithm error-corrected the raw reads and collapsed the reads into unique sequences, merging closely related sequences to remove PCR and sequencing errors. V, D and J gene segments were assigned by aligning CDR3 sequences to IMGT reference sequences. For a sequence to be retained, a match of at least six nucleotides to both a V gene segment and a J gene segment was required. Rearrangements were called productive when the CDR3 lacked stop codons and stayed in frame with V and J; all others were non-productive. CDR3 was defined according to IMGT convention as the region running from the second conserved V-encoded cysteine to the conserved J-encoded phenylalanine. The earlier analysis of around 640 of the donors excluded sequences that lacked an unambiguous match to a single V gene segment. An earlier analysis of almost 600 of the donors classified V segments as functional when productive rearrangements were above 56.7% and as segregating when the standard deviation between donors was above 5%. To diagnose cytomegalovirus status from the catalog of TCR beta chain sequences, a statistical classification framework was built. In a later analysis, V and J genes were assigned by comparing TCR nucleotide sequences against IMGT/GENE-DB human TR gene sequences. In a later analysis, CDR3 sequences and most-parsimonious VDJ recombination scenarios were assigned using the TCRdist pipeline. In a later analysis, each TCR beta chain was defined by its CDR3 amino acid sequence together with its V-gene family, and reads without a unique V-gene family were excluded. In a later analysis, 500 to 650 highly shared, low-generation-probability nucleotide sequences were removed to address suspected cross-contamination and a sequencing artifact. In a later analysis, a clonal expansion index was calculated for each public chain from normalized within-repertoire ranks of inferred template counts. In a later analysis, generation probabilities were computed using a VDJ recombination model fitted to out-of-frame rearrangements, and the results were checked against IGoR. A later analysis scored TCR-TCR, TCR-HLA and TCR-CMV co-occurrence with hypergeometric tests, applying a repertoire-size bias correction to TCR pairs. In a later analysis, false discovery rates were estimated by permuting HLA or CMV assignments 20 times. A later analysis grouped co-occurring TCRs with DBSCAN, adding TCRdist sequence similarity when clustering within HLA-allele-positive subsets. Repertoires with fewer than 30,000 or more than 120,000 public chains, plus five repertoires with anomalous nucleotide sharing, were excluded from co-occurrence clustering. TCRdb took this table from immuneACCESS and kept in-frame rearrangements with V and J called. Such tables lack part of the clones; where checked against another copy, unresolved V genes explain under half of the gap, and the rest is unexplained. D and trimming come from the DNA, and the V and J calls and clone size come from that table. A total of about 140,000 clones appear in this sample, roughly 68% of them only once. The top ten constitute approximately 4.2% of the sample.

V lost 8 bases and J lost 5 bases; the stretch between them is 18 bases long. From the germline V gene, CDR1 is MDHEN and CDR2 is SYDVKM. The CDR3 measures 14 amino acids from cysteine to phenylalanine. Of the read, only the CDR3 DNA is kept; its 42 bases are in frame from base 1. The cohort comprised 666 healthy bone marrow donors. All cohort members were sampled while nominally healthy, although unrecorded immune exposures were likely present. The donor tested CMV seronegative and was one of the 352 seronegative cohort members. Every donor gave a peripheral blood sample, and the peripheral blood mononuclear cells from that sample were used for TCR beta sequencing. Genomic DNA was extracted from the blood cell samples with the Qiagen DNeasy Blood Extraction Kit.

Source material: PBMCs. The receptor's source is a man in his fifties or sixties in good health and CMV-seronegative. The chain is assembled from TRBV28 and TRBJ1-1; TRBD1 is perhaps the D gene, given 6 matching bases. The CDR3 region reads CASLLQGLGTEAFF. Here is the DNA: TGTGCCAGCCTGTTACAGGGTTTGGGGACTGAAGCTTTCTTT.